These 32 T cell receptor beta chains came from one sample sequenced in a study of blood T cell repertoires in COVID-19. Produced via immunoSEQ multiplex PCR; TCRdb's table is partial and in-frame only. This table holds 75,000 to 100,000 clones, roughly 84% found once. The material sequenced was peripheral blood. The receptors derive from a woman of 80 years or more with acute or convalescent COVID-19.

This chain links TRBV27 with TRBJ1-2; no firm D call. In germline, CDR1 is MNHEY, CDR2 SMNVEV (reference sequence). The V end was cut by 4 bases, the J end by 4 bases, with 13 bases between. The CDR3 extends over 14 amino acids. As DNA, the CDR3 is TGTGCCAGCAGTTCAGGTTACGGAGGCTATGGCTACACCTTC. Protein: CASSSGYGGYGYTF.

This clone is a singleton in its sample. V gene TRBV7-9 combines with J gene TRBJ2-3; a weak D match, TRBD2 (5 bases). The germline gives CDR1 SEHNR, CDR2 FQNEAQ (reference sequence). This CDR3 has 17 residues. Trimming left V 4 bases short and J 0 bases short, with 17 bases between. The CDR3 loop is CASSSRPLVPSTDTQYF. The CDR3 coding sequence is TGTGCCAGCAGCTCCCGCCCACTAGTTCCCAGCACAGATACGCAGTATTTT. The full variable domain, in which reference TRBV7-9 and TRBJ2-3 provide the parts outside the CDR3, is DTGVSQNPRHKITKRGQNVTFRCDPISEHNRLYWYRQTLGQGPEFLTYFQNEAQLEKSRLLSDRFSAERPKGSFSTLEIQRTEQGDSAMYLCASSSRPLVPSTDTQYFGPGTRLTVL.

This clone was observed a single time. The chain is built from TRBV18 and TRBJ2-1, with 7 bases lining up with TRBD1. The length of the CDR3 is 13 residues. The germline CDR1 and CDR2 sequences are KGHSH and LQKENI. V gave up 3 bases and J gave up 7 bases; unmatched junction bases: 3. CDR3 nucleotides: TGTGCCAGCTCACCGACAGGGTTAAATGAGCAGTTCTTC. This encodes CASSPTGLNEQFF.

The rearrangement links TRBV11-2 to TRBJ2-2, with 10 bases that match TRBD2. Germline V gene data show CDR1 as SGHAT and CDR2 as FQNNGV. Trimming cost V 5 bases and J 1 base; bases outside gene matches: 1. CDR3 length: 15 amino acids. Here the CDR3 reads CASSRTSGNTGELFF. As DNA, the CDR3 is TGTGCCAGCAGCAGGACTAGCGGGAACACCGGGGAGCTGTTTTTT. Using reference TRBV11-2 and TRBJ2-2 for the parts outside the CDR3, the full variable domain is EAGVAQSPRYKIIEKRQSVAFWCNPISGHATLYWYQQILGQGPKLLIQFQNNGVVDDSQLPKDRFSAERLKGVDSTLKIQPAKLEDSAVYLCASSRTSGNTGELFFGEGSRLTVL.

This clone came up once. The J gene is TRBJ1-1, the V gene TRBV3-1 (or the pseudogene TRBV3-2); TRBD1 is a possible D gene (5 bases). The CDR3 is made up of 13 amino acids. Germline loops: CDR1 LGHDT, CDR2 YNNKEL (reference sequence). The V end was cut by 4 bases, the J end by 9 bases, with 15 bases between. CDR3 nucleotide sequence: TGTGCCAGCAGCCCCGGCAGGGTTTCTAAAGCTTTCTTT. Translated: CASSPGRVSKAFF.

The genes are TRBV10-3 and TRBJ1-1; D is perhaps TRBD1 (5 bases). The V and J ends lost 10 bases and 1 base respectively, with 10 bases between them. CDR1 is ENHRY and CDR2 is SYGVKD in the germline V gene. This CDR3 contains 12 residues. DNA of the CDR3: TGTGCCAGTCGACAGCCGAACACTGAAGCTTTCTTT. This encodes CASRQPNTEAFF.

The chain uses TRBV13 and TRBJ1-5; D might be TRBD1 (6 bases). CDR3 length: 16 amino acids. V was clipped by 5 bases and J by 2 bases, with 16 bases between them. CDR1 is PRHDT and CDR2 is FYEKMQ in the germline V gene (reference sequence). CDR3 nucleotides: TGTGCCAGCAGCACGGACAGCTACGTCCGCAATCAGCCCCAGCATTTT. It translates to CASSTDSYVRNQPQHF.

CDR3 amino acids: CASSLVGGGAFF. CDR3 bases: TGTGCCAGCAGCTTAGTGGGAGGAGGTGCTTTCTTT. J is TRBJ1-1 and V is TRBV7-2; D is undetermined. The CDR3 contains 12 residues. Germline CDR1 SGHTA, CDR2 FQGNSA. V was cut by 1 base and J by 11 bases, with 11 bases left in between.

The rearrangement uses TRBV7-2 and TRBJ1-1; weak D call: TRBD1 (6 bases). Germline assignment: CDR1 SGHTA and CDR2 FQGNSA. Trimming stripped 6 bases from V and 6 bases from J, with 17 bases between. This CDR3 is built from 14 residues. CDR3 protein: CASSPGGGGPEAFF. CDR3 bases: TGTGCCAGCAGTCCCGGCGGGGGGGGGCCTGAAGCTTTCTTT.

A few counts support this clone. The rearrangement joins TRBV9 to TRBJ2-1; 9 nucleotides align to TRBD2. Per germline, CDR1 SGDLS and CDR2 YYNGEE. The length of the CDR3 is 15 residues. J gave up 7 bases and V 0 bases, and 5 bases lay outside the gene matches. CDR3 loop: CASSVGLAGTNEQFF. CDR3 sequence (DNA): TGTGCCAGCAGCGTAGGGCTAGCGGGGACTAATGAGCAGTTCTTC.

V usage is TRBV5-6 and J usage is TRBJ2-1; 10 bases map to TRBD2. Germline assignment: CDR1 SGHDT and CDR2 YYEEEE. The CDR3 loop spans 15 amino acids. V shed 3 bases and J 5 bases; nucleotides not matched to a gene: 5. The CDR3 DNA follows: TGTGCCAGCAGCTCTGGACTAGCGGCAAACAATGAGCAGTTCTTC. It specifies CASSSGLAANNEQFF.

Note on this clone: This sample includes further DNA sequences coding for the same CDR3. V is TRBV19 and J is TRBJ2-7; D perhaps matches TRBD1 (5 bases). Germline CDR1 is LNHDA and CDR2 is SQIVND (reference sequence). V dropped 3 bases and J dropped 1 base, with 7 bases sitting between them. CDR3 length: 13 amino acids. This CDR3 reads CASSIPGSYEQYF. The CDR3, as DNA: TGTGCCAGTAGTATTCCAGGGTCCTACGAGCAGTACTTC.

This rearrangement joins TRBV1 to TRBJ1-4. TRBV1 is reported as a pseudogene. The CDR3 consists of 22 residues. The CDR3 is CTSSHSDVRGTQAGRTNEKLFF. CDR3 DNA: TGCACCAGCAGCCACTCGGACGTGCGGGGCACTCAGGCGGGGCGGACTAATGAAAAACTGTTTTTT.

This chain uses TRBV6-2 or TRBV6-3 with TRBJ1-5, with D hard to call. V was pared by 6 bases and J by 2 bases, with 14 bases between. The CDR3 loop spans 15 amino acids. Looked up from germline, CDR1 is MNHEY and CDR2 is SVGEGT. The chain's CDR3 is CASSYASLGNQPQHF. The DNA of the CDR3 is TGTGCCAGCAGCTATGCCAGTCTCGGCAATCAGCCCCAGCATTTT.

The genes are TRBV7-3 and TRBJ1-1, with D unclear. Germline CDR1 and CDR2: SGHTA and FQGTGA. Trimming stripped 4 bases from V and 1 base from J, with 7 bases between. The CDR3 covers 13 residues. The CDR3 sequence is CASSSTPNTEAFF. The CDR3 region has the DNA TGTGCCAGCAGCTCCACACCGAACACTGAAGCTTTCTTT.

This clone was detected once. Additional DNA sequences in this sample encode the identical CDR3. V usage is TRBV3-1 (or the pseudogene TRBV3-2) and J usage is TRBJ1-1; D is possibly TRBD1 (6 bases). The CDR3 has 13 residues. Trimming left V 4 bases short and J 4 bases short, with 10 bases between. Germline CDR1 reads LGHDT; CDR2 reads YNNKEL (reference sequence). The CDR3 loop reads CASSPGGRTEAFF. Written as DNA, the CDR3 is TGTGCCAGCAGCCCCGGGGGGCGCACTGAAGCTTTCTTT.

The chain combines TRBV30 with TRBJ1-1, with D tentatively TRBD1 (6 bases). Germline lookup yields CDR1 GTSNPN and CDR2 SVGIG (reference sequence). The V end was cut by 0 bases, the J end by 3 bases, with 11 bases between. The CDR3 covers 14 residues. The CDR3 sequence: CAWSVGGGDTEAFF. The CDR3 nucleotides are TGTGCCTGGAGTGTAGGGGGTGGGGACACTGAAGCTTTCTTT.

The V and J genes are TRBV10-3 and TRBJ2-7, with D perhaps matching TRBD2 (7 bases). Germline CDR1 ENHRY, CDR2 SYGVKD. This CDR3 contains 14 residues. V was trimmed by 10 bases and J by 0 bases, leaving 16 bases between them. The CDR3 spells CATNRGGFSYEQYF. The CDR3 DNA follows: TGTGCCACCAACCGCGGGGGCTTCTCCTACGAGCAGTACTTC.

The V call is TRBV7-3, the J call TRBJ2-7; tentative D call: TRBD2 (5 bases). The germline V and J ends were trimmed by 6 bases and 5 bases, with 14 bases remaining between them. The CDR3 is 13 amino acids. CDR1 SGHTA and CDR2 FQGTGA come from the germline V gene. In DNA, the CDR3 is TGTGCCAGCAGTGTGGGCTTCGGGGACGAGCAGTACTTC. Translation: CASSVGFGDEQYF.

The CDR3 nucleotides read TGTGCCAGCAGCCCCACGGGACAGGGGGGCTATGGCTACACCTTC. Its protein product is CASSPTGQGGYGYTF. The chain is built from TRBV3-1 (or the pseudogene TRBV3-2) and TRBJ1-2, with 11 bases lining up with TRBD1. From germline, CDR1 is LGHDT and CDR2 YNNKEL (reference sequence). Trimming took 4 bases from V and 4 from J; bases not matched to a gene: 5. The CDR3 has 15 residues.

CDR3 DNA sequence: TGTGCCAGCAGTGCCCAGGGGAATCAGCCCCAGCATTTT. It codes for CASSAQGNQPQHF. The chain employs TRBV25-1 and TRBJ1-5; TRBD1 might be the D (6 bases). Trimming left V 4 bases short and J 4 bases short, with 8 bases between. The CDR3 is made up of 13 amino acids. CDR1 and CDR2 from the germline V gene are MGHDK and SYGVNS.

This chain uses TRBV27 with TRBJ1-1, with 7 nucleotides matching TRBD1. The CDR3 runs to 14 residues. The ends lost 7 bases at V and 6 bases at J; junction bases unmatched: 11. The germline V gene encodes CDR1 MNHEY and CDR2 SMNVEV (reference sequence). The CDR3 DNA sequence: TGTGCCAGCAAAACGAACACAGGGGTCGCTGAAGCTTTCTTT. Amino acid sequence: CASKTNTGVAEAFF.

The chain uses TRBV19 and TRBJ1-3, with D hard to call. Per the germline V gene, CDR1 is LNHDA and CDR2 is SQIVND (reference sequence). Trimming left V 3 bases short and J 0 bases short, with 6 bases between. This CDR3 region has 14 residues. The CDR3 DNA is TGTGCCAGTAGTATTCGGAGCTCTGGAAACACCATATATTTT. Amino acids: CASSIRSSGNTIYF.

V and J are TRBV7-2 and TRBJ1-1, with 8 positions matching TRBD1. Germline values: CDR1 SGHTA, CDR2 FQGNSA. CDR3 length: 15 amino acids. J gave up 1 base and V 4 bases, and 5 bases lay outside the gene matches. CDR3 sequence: CASSSRQGTNTEAFF. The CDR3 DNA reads TGTGCCAGCAGCTCCAGACAGGGGACGAACACTGAAGCTTTCTTT.

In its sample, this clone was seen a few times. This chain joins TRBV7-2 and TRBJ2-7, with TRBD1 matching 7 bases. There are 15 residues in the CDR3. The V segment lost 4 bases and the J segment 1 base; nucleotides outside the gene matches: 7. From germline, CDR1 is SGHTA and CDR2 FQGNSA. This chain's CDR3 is CASSSTSTGSYEQYF. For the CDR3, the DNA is TGTGCCAGCAGCTCAACCTCGACAGGGTCCTACGAGCAGTACTTC. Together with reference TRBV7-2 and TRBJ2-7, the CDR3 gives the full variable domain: GAGVSQSPSNKVTEKGKDVELRCDPISGHTALYWYRQSLGQGLEFLIYFQGNSAPDKSGLPSDRFSAERTGGSVSTLTIQRTQQEDSAVYLCASSSTSTGSYEQYFGPGTRLTVT.

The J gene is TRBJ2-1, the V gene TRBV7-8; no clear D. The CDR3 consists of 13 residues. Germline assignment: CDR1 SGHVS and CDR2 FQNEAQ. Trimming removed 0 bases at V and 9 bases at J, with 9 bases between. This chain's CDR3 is CASSLANRGEQFF. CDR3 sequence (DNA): TGTGCCAGCAGCTTAGCGAACCGAGGTGAGCAGTTCTTC.

In DNA, the CDR3 is TGTGCCAGTAGCACTAGCGAGGCCCCCTACGAGCAGTACTTC. Translating gives CASSTSEAPYEQYF. This chain connects TRBV19 to TRBJ2-7; 7 bases agree with TRBD2. This CDR3 has 14 residues. V lost 6 bases to trimming and J lost 2 bases; unmatched junction nucleotides: 7. Germline-derived CDR1 and CDR2 are LNHDA and SQIVND (reference sequence).

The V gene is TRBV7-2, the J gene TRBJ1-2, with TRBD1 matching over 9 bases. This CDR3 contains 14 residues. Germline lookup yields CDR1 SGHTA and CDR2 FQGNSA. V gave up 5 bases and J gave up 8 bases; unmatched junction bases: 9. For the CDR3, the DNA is TGTGCCAGCAGCCTGGGACAGGGTCCTACCGGCTACACCTTC. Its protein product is CASSLGQGPTGYTF.

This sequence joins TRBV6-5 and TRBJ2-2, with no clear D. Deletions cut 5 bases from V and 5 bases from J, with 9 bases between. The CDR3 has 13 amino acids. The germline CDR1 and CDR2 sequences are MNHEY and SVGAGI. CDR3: CASSKTITGELFF. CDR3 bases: TGTGCCAGCAGTAAAACAATTACCGGGGAGCTGTTTTTT.

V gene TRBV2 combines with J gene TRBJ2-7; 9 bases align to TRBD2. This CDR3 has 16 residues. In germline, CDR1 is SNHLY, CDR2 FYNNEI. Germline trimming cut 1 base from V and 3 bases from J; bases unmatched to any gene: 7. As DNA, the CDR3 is TGTGCCAGCAGTGAAGTGGTAGCGGGGGCAATCTACGAGCAGTACTTC. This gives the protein CASSEVVAGAIYEQYF. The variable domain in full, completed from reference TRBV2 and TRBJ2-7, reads EPEVTQTPSHQVTQMGQEVILRCVPISNHLYFYWYRQILGQKVEFLVSFYNNEISEKSEIFDDQFSVERPDGSNFTLKIRSTKLEDSAMYFCASSEVVAGAIYEQYFGPGTRLTVT.

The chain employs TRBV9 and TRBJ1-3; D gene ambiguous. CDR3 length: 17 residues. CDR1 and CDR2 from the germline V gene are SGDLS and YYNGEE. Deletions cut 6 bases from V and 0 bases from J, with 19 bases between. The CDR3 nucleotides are TGTGCCAGCACCGCTAGACGTAGGTCCAGCTCTGGAAACACCATATATTTT. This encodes CASTARRRSSSGNTIYF.

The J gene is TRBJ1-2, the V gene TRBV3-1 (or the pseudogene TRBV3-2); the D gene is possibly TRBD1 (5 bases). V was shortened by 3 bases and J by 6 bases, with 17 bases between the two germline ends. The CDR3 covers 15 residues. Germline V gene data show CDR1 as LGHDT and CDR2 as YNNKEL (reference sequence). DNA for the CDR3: TGTGCCAGCAGCCAGGGCCTGGGGGGGAAGGATGGCTACACCTTC. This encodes CASSQGLGGKDGYTF.